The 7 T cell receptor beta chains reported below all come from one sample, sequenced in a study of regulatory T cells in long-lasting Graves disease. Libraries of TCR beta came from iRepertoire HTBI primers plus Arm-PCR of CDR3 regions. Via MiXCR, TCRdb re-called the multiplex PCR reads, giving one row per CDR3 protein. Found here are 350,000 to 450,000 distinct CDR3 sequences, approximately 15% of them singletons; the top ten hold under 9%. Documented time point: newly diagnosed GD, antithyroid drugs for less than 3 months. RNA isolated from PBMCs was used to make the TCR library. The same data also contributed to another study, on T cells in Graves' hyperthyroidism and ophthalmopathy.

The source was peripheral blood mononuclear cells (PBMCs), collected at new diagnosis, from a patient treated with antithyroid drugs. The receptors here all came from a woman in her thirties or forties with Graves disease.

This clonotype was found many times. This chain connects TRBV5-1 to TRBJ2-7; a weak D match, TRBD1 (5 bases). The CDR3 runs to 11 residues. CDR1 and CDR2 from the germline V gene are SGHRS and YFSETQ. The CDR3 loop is CDRGADYEQYF. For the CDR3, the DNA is TGCGACCGTGGGGCGGATTACGAGCAGTACTTC.

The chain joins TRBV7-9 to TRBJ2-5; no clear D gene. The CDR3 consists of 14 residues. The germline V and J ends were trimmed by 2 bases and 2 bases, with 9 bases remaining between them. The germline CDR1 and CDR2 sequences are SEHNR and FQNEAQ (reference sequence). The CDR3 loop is CASSLSLVQETQYF. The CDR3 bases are TGTGCCAGCAGCTTAAGTCTCGTTCAAGAGACCCAGTACTTC. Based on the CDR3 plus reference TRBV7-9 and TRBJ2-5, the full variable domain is DTGVSQNPRHKITKRGQNVTFRCDPISEHNRLYWYRQTLGQGPEFLTYFQNEAQLEKSRLLSDRFSAERPKGSFSTLEIQRTEQGDSAMYLCASSLSLVQETQYFGPGTRLLVL.

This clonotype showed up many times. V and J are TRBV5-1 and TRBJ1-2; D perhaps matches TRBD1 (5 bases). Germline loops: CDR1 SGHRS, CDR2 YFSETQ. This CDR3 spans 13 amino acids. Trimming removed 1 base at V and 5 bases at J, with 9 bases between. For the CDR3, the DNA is TGCGCCAGCAGCTTGTCCGACAGTTATGGCTACACCTTC. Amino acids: CASSLSDSYGYTF.

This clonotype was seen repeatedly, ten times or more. The CDR3 sequence is CASSHGHANTEAFF. The CDR3 nucleotides read TGTGCCAGCAGTCATGGCCACGCGAACACTGAAGCTTTCTTT. The chain carries TRBV12-3 or TRBV12-4 and TRBJ1-1; D is ambiguous. The CDR3 is 14 amino acids. V gave up 5 bases and J gave up 1 base, with 11 bases separating them.

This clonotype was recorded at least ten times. The CDR3 DNA reads TGTGCCAGTACTAGGGACAGACGATATGGCTACACCTTC. This codes for CASTRDRRYGYTF. The chain uses TRBV19 and TRBJ1-2, with 7 nucleotides matching TRBD1. CDR1 LNHDA and CDR2 SQIVND come from the germline V gene (reference sequence). This CDR3 is built from 13 residues. With V trimmed by 7 bases and J by 5 bases, 7 bases remained unmatched.

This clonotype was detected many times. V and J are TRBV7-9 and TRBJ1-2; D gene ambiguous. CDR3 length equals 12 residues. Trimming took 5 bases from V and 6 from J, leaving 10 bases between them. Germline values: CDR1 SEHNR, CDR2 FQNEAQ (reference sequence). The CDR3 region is CASSPGMDGYTF. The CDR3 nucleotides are TGTGCCAGCAGCCCTGGGATGGATGGCTACACCTTC.

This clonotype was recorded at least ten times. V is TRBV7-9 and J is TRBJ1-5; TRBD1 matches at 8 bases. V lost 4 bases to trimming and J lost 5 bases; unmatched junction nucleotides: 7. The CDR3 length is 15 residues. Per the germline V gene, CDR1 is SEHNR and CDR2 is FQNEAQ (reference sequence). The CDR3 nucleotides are TGTGCCAGCAGCTCGGACAGGGAGAGAGATCAGCCCCAGCATTTT. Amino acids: CASSSDRERDQPQHF.